This T cell receptor (beta chain) appears in the sequencing data of a study of early T cells in non-severe SARS-CoV-2 infection. This clonotype was recorded at least ten times. No antigen is known for it. General study results and limits: There was a bias toward anti-spike CD8 responses in VDJdb matching, which missed private and CD4 specificities.

Individual cDNA molecules received unique molecular identifiers. TCRdb called the 5' RACE reads again in MiXCR, with one record for every CDR3 protein. The sample lists 37,000 or so distinct CDR3 sequences, under 6.5% occurring once. Germline loops: CDR1 MNHNS, CDR2 SASEGT. The CDR3 spans 12 residues. V lost 7 bases, J lost 2 bases, and 9 bases lay in between. The clonotype was recovered from an adult who was a healthcare worker with PCR-confirmed SARS-CoV-2 infection or an uninfected control (not recorded which). The chain links TRBV6-1 to TRBJ2-7, with a weak D call TRBD1 (5 bases). The sequenced sample consisted of whole blood. The CDR3 DNA is TGTGCCAGCAATCAGGGTACCTACGAGCAGTACTTC. This codes for CASNQGTYEQYF.